The sequence of this T cell receptor beta chain was determined in a study of shared clonotypes between healthy human individuals. The CDR3 spans 13 residues. The V gene lost 0 bases and the J gene lost 0 bases, with 5 bases spanning the gap. From germline, CDR1 is GTSNPN and CDR2 SVGIG (reference sequence). The repertoire was sequenced with immunoSEQ multiplex PCR; TCRdb's copy has only in-frame clones and lacks some. The profile shows roughly 1.5 million clones, 98% of them singletons. Study-level results: Relative to their counterparts shared across all four donors, non-shared clonotypes exhibited diminished generation probabilities.

A note on this clone: The antigen remains undetermined. Other DNA variants within this sample encode the same CDR3.

Sequencing used naive CD4+ T cells sorted from blood. Subset here: CD45RA+ positively selected. The sequence came from a man aged 30 to 39 in good health. The chain carries TRBV30 and TRBJ1-1; D call uncertain. The CDR3 reads CAWSVGVNTEAFF. The CDR3 nucleotides read TGTGCCTGGAGTGTTGGAGTGAACACTGAAGCTTTCTTT.